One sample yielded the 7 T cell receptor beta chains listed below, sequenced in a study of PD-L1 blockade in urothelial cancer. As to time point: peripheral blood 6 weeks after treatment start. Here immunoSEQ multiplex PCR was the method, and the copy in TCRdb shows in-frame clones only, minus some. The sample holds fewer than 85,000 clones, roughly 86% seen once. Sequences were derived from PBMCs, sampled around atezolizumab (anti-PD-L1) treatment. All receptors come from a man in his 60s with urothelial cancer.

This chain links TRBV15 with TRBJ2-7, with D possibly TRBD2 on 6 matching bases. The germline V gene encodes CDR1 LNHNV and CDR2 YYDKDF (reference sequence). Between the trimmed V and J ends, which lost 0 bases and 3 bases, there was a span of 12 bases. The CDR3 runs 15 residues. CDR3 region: CATSRDQVGGYEQYF. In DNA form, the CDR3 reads TGTGCCACCAGCAGAGATCAAGTGGGGGGCTACGAGCAGTACTTC.

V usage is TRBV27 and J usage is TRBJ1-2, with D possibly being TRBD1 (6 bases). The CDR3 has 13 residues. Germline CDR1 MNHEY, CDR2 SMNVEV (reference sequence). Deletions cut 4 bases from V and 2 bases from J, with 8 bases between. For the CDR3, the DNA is TGTGCCAGCAGTTATACAGGGAACTATGGCTACACCTTC. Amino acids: CASSYTGNYGYTF.

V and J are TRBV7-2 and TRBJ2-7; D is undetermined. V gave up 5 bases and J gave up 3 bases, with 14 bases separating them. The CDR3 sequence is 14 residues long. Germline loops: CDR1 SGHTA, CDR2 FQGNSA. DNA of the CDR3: TGTGCCAGCAGCCCGGCGTTTTCGGGCTACGAGCAGTACTTC. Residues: CASSPAFSGYEQYF.

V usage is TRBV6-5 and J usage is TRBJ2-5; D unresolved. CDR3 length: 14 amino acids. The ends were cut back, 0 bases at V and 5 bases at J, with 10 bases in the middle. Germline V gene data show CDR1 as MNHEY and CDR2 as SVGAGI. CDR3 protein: CASSYSGRQETQYF. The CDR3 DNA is TGTGCCAGCAGTTACTCGGGCCGCCAGGAGACCCAGTACTTC.

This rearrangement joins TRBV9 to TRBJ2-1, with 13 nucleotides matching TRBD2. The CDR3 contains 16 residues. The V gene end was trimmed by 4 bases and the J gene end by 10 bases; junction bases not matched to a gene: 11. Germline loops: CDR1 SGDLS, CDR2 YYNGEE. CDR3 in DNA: TGTGCCAGCAGCAATATCGGACTAGCGGGAGTGGAGGAGCAGTTCTTC. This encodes CASSNIGLAGVEEQFF.

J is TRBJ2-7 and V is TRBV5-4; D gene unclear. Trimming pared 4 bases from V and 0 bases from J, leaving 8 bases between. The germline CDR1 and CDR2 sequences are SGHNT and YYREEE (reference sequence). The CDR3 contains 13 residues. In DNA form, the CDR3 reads TGTGCCAGCAGCGGTAAGAGCTCCTACGAGCAGTACTTC. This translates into CASSGKSSYEQYF.

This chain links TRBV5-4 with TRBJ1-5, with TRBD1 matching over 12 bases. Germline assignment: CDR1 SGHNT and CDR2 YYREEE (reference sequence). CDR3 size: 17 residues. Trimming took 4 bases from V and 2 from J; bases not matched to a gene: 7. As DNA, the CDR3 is TGTGCCAGCAGCCACGGGACAGGGGGCTTCGGCAATCAGCCCCAGCATTTT. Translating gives CASSHGTGGFGNQPQHF.